Presented here are 16 T cell receptor beta chains from one specimen sequenced in a study of identifying expanded T cells in peripheral blood. This table comes from immunoSEQ multiplex PCR, and its TCRdb copy is limited to in-frame clones, with some not included. The top ten clones hold 8% to 9% of a sample with over 100,000 clones, roughly 90% of them seen once. The sequenced material came from blood. Every receptor here comes from a person aged 18 to 75 in good health.

V is TRBV5-1 and J is TRBJ2-7; TRBD1 agrees at 7 bases. V lost 3 bases and J lost 5; bases outside the gene matches: 5. This CDR3 contains 13 residues. CDR1 is SGHRS and CDR2 is YFSETQ in the germline V gene. CDR3 loop: CASSSDRLDEQYF. The CDR3 coding sequence is TGCGCCAGCAGCTCGGACAGGTTGGACGAGCAGTACTTC.

CDR3 DNA sequence: TGTGCCAGCAGCCCCCCTGGGGACAGGGTGGGAAAACTGTTTTTT. This translates into CASSPPGDRVGKLFF. The genes are TRBV9 and TRBJ1-4; 9 positions match TRBD1. J lost 10 bases, V lost 4 bases, and 11 bases had no gene match. Germline V CDR1 and CDR2: SGDLS, YYNGEE. The CDR3 loop spans 15 amino acids.

The V call is TRBV14, the J call TRBJ1-2; D ambiguous. The CDR3 runs to 14 residues. From germline, CDR1 is SGHDN and CDR2 FVKESK. The V gene lost 1 base and the J gene lost 8 bases, with 14 bases spanning the gap. CDR3 amino acids: CASSQGPGSLGYTF. DNA for the CDR3: TGTGCCAGCAGCCAAGGCCCTGGCTCTTTGGGCTACACCTTC.

The rearrangement links TRBV19 to TRBJ1-1, with a possible D match to TRBD1 (6 bases). The length of the CDR3 is 15 residues. V was shortened by 1 base and J by 8 bases, with 17 bases between the two germline ends. In germline, CDR1 is LNHDA, CDR2 SQIVND (reference sequence). The CDR3 DNA reads as TGTGCCAGTAGTATAGCCTTGGACAGACCACGCGAAGCTTTCTTT. Its protein product is CASSIALDRPREAFF.

The chain links TRBV5-1 to TRBJ1-4; D ambiguous. Germline loops: CDR1 SGHRS, CDR2 YFSETQ. With 3 bases removed from V and 8 bases from J, the gap between germline ends came to 11 bases. CDR3 length: 13 residues. CDR3 in DNA: TGCGCCAGCAGCTGGGGAACACGGGAAAAACTGTTTTTT. Protein product: CASSWGTREKLFF.

V usage is TRBV6-5 and J usage is TRBJ2-2, with 9 bases fitting TRBD1. Germline CDR1 is MNHEY and CDR2 is SVGAGI. The CDR3 runs 14 residues. Trimming removed 8 bases from V and 6 bases from J; junction bases left unmatched: 7. CDR3 residues: CASVRRQGAGELFF. Written as DNA, the CDR3 is TGTGCCAGCGTTCGAAGACAGGGGGCCGGGGAGCTGTTTTTT.

The CDR3 coding sequence is TGTGCCAGCAGTTTGCACACCGGGACAGGGACCAACGAGCAGTACTTC. Protein product: CASSLHTGTGTNEQYF. J is TRBJ2-7 and V is TRBV28, with 9 bases fitting TRBD1. The CDR3 is made up of 16 amino acids. The junction had 11 bases not matched to a gene; V was cut back by 3 bases and J by 5 bases. The germline V gene has CDR1 MDHEN and CDR2 SYDVKM.

J is TRBJ1-4 and V is TRBV2; D remains unclear. The V end was cut by 7 bases, the J end by 7 bases, with 13 bases between. CDR3 length: 13 amino acids. CDR1 is SNHLY, CDR2 FYNNEI, per germline. Here the CDR3 DNA reads TGTGCCAGCATAGCAGGAGAGAGTGAAAAACTGTTTTTT. Translating gives CASIAGESEKLFF. Full variable domain (missing parts from reference TRBV2 and TRBJ1-4): EPEVTQTPSHQVTQMGQEVILRCVPISNHLYFYWYRQILGQKVEFLVSFYNNEISEKSEIFDDQFSVERPDGSNFTLKIRSTKLEDSAMYFCASIAGESEKLFFGSGTQLSVL.

The chain uses TRBV7-3 and TRBJ2-2, with 11 bases lining up with TRBD2. The V and J ends lost 5 bases and 3 bases, in that order; junction bases with no gene match: 11. Germline assignment: CDR1 SGHTA and CDR2 FQGTGA. The CDR3 spans 18 residues. CDR3 sequence reads: CASSRSTSSGGHTGELFF. The CDR3, as DNA: TGTGCCAGCAGCCGCTCCACTTCTAGCGGGGGGCACACCGGGGAGCTGTTTTTT.

The rearrangement uses TRBV6-5 and TRBJ2-7, with TRBD2 matching 10 bases. CDR3 length: 15 residues. V dropped 2 bases and J dropped 4; count of bases not matched to a gene: 5. The germline V gene has CDR1 MNHEY and CDR2 SVGAGI. The DNA of the CDR3 is TGTGCCAGCAGTTACAAAGCGGGGGGGAAATACGAGCAGTACTTC. Its translation: CASSYKAGGKYEQYF.

This sequence joins TRBV7-3 and TRBJ1-1; D might be TRBD1 (6 bases). The CDR3 consists of 15 residues. Germline values: CDR1 SGHTA, CDR2 FQGTGA. Trimming pared 2 bases from V and 3 bases from J, leaving 13 bases between. The CDR3 loop reads CASSLGQGSDTEAFF. For the CDR3, the DNA is TGTGCCAGCAGCTTAGGGCAGGGGTCGGACACTGAAGCTTTCTTT.

This chain connects TRBV28 to TRBJ1-2; possible D gene TRBD1, 5 bases. There are 11 residues in the CDR3. Trimming removed 10 bases at V and 8 bases at J, with 14 bases between. In germline, CDR1 is MDHEN, CDR2 SYDVKM. CDR3 nucleotides: TGTGCCACCTACGGGGCGGGCGGCTACACCTTC. It is translated as CATYGAGGYTF.

The chain carries TRBV28 and TRBJ2-2; TRBD2 might be the D (6 bases). V dropped 5 bases and J dropped 5 bases, with 12 bases sitting between them. CDR3 length: 14 amino acids. CDR1 MDHEN and CDR2 SYDVKM come from the germline V gene. CDR3 DNA: TGTGCCAGCAGTCAGCTAGCGATGACCGGGGAGCTGTTTTTT. Protein: CASSQLAMTGELFF.

The CDR3 sequence: CASSLERGEQYF. The CDR3 nucleotides are TGTGCCAGCAGCTTGGAAAGGGGCGAGCAGTACTTC. The rearrangement joins TRBV5-4 to TRBJ2-7; the D gene is possibly TRBD1 (5 bases). Trimming pared 0 bases from V and 6 bases from J, leaving 7 bases between. The CDR3 spans 12 residues. The germline V gene encodes CDR1 SGHNT and CDR2 YYREEE (reference sequence).

The genes are TRBV5-1 and TRBJ2-1; tentatively, D is TRBD2 (6 bases). This CDR3 is built from 15 residues. The germline gives CDR1 SGHRS, CDR2 YFSETQ. The V and J ends lost 0 bases and 8 bases respectively, with 15 bases between them. CDR3 nucleotide sequence: TGCGCCAGCAGCTTGGATATCGGAGGGGTTGATGAGCAGTTCTTC. It codes for CASSLDIGGVDEQFF.

The rearrangement uses TRBV14 and TRBJ1-2, with 9 bases that match TRBD1. The CDR3 runs 15 residues. V lost 4 bases and J lost 8; bases outside the gene matches: 11. CDR1 is SGHDN, CDR2 FVKESK, per germline. This chain's CDR3 is CASSPRTGEVAGYTF. CDR3 coding DNA: TGTGCCAGCAGCCCGCGGACAGGGGAGGTAGCGGGCTACACCTTC.